The source of this TCR beta chain is a study of Graves' ophthalmopathy and Graves' hyperthyroidism. This CDR3 region has 13 residues. J lost 5 bases, V lost 7 bases, and 8 bases had no gene match. CDR1 is MGHDK and CDR2 is SYGVNS in the germline V gene. The count of this clonotype is one. The antigen remains undetermined. Broader study findings: The model reached roughly 70% sensitivity and about 72% specificity for predicting ophthalmopathy progression. Blood was where most expanded thyroid clonotypes above 0.001 frequency also turned up.

Patients were left out if they had other autoimmune diseases, uncontrolled infections, pregnancy or lactation. Fresh peripheral blood, 8.5 to 10 ml, was the PBMC source. The authors amplified TCR beta CDR3 regions, and they did so from RNA transcripts for repertoire sequencing. Investigators did first-round RT-PCR with HTBI primers, then second-round multiplex PCR. One entry per CDR3 protein, called by TCRdb with MiXCR from the multiplex PCR reads. Here the sample spans almost 750,000 distinct CDR3 sequences, around 40% being singletons. The sequencing sample was made of peripheral blood. The sequence came from an adult man with Graves' ophthalmopathy. The gene calls are TRBV25-1 and TRBJ2-7; 7 bases agree with TRBD2. CDR3 in amino acids: CASTRLAPHEQYF. The CDR3 DNA sequence: TGTGCCAGCACCCGACTAGCTCCCCACGAGCAGTACTTC.